The sequence of this T cell receptor (beta chain) was determined in a study of blood T cells in healthy people across ages. In its sample, this clonotype was seen once. Trimming took 3 bases from V and 0 from J, leaving 8 bases between them. This CDR3 is built from 15 residues. Germline V gene lookup returns CDR1 SGHTA and CDR2 FQGNSA. Each sample used at least 7 million PBMCs. A J-beta primer mix and a sample-barcoded 5' primer were used in a second PCR of about 7 to 11 cycles. TCRdb ran MiXCR on the 5' RACE reads and lists one entry per CDR3 protein. Here the sample spans some 900,000 distinct CDR3 sequences, around 48% being singletons.

The chain joins TRBV7-2 to TRBJ1-4; D gene uncertain. The receptor comes from a man aged 25-45 years in good health. Sequencing was carried out using blood. The CDR3 bases are TGTGCCAGCAGCTTCGGCCGGGCAACTAATGAAAAACTGTTTTTT. Its protein is CASSFGRATNEKLFF.